This paragraph reports one T cell receptor beta chain. There is no known antigen for this receptor. No clone much larger than this one lies a single base away; base qualities are absent. The record originates from a study of blood T cell repertoires in COVID-19 (dated by TCRdb to 2019 to 2021). In terms of the full investigation: Samples covering the acute and convalescent phases of COVID-19 were provided by collaborators in the United States, Italy and Spain. The material from the prospective study consisted of cDNA or gDNA derived from T cells, B-cell-depleted T cells, or PBMCs. The dataset comprised deeply sampled blood TCRbeta repertoires from subjects exposed to, actively infected with, or recovered from COVID-19. The repertoires were released in a freely available public database meant as a resource for research on the immune response to SARS-CoV-2. The samples were drawn from two sources: the first 160 participants of the ongoing ImmuneRACE study, and 950 to 1,500 subjects contributed by 6 global collaborators. The sample metadata nearly always contained a de-identified subject ID, COVID-19 status, age in years and sex. Where HLA class I and class II types were available, the types were taken from metadata supplied by the sample provider, not from assay-based typing. Beyond this particular receptor, the publication reports: How much clinical and demographic metadata was included differed by source and by participant, and the metadata was provided uncurated.

The immunoSEQ Assay, a bias-controlled multiplex PCR, was used to amplify TCRbeta CDR3 regions from genomic DNA. Under the source paper's analysis protocol: The number of nucleated cells in each sample was estimated from the amplification of reference gene primers within the assay. To quantify the absolute abundance of each unique TCRbeta CDR3 rearrangement, sequence reads were collapsed and filtered. For each sample, productive Simpson clonality was calculated as the square root of Simpson's diversity index over productive rearrangements. TCRdb took over this immuneACCESS table, retaining in-frame rearrangements with V and J assigned. Such tables are incomplete; in checked studies, under half of the missing clones stem from an unresolved V gene, and the remainder is unexplained. V, J and clone size reflect that table, while D and trimming were determined from the DNA. Counted in this sample were about 280,000 clones; around 88% of them appeared once. The ten largest make up about 1.9% of the sample.

A second Seattle source provided samples from volunteer blood donors who had recovered from COVID-19. Collaborating institutions collected whole blood in K2EDTA tubes following their own protocols. For TCRbeta analysis, collaborators shipped samples as frozen whole blood, isolated PBMCs, or DNA extracted from either of those sample types. Sequenced input: peripheral blood. This receptor was identified in a woman in her 30s who had recovered from COVID-19.

CDR3 protein: CASSLRGRENTIYF. The DNA sequence reads TGTGCCAGCAGCCTGCGTGGGAGAGAAAACACCATATATTTT. The chain is made from TRBV16 and TRBJ1-3; no D gene can be assigned with confidence. Measured from the cysteine to the phenylalanine, the CDR3 is 14 residues long. Here the CDR3 DNA is all that survives: 42 bases in frame from base 1. CDR1 and CDR2 are read off the germline V gene as KGHSY and FQNENV. V drops 4 bases and J drops 6 bases, leaving 13 bases in between.